Reported below is one TCR beta chain. Per germline, CDR1 SGHNT and CDR2 YYREEE (reference sequence). The CDR3 length is 15 residues. Trimming removed 0 bases at V and 2 bases at J, with 11 bases between. The sample belongs to a study of blood T cell repertoires in COVID-19. Generated by immunoSEQ multiplex PCR, the TCRdb table keeps only in-frame clones and is missing some. The data hold approximately 300,000 clones, with around nine tenths observed a single time. Sequences were obtained from PBMCs or T cells enriched from blood (not recorded which). This receptor was identified in a woman under 30 who had recovered from COVID-19. The chain joins TRBV5-4 to TRBJ1-2; a possible D gene is TRBD1 (6 bases). The CDR3: CASSLDREPNYGYTF. CDR3 DNA: TGTGCCAGCAGCTTGGACAGGGAGCCAAACTATGGCTACACCTTC. The full variable domain, its missing parts supplied by reference TRBV5-4 and TRBJ1-2, is ETGVTQSPTHLIKTRGQQVTLRCSSQSGHNTVSWYQQALGQGPQFIFQYYREEENGRGNFPPRFSGLQFPNYSSELNVNALELDDSALYLCASSLDREPNYGYTFGSGTRLTVV.